These 26 T cell receptor beta chains came from one sample sequenced in a study of cytomegalovirus exposure and HLA in healthy donors. Using immunoSEQ multiplex PCR, the repertoire was profiled, and TCRdb retains in-frame clones only, with some absent. The data show about 330,000 clones, more than 80% seen once. Sequencing was done on a sample of PBMCs. The source is a woman aged 18-35 years in good health and CMV-seronegative.

The chain has TRBV2 and TRBJ2-3, with D perhaps TRBD1 (6 bases). Germline V gene data show CDR1 as SNHLY and CDR2 as FYNNEI. This CDR3 region has 15 residues. The ends were cut back, 3 bases at V and 3 bases at J, with 13 bases in the middle. CDR3 nucleotide sequence: TGTGCCAGCAGTGATGTGGGGGCGACTACAGATACGCAGTATTTT. Its protein product is CASSDVGATTDTQYF.

This chain joins TRBV5-4 and TRBJ2-2; D is ambiguous. The CDR3 has 14 amino acids. Germline CDR1 reads SGHNT; CDR2 reads YYREEE (reference sequence). Between the trimmed V and J ends, which lost 2 bases and 7 bases, there was a span of 12 bases. The CDR3 sequence: CASSLVHLGGELFF. The CDR3, as DNA: TGTGCCAGCAGCTTAGTGCATCTCGGCGGGGAGCTGTTTTTT. Together with reference TRBV5-4 and TRBJ2-2, the CDR3 gives the full variable domain: ETGVTQSPTHLIKTRGQQVTLRCSSQSGHNTVSWYQQALGQGPQFIFQYYREEENGRGNFPPRFSGLQFPNYSSELNVNALELDDSALYLCASSLVHLGGELFFGEGSRLTVL.

This chain uses TRBV5-6 with TRBJ2-7; 11 bases are shared with TRBD2. CDR3 length: 16 amino acids. J was trimmed by 2 bases and V by 4 bases; bases with no gene match: 8. CDR1 is SGHDT, CDR2 YYEEEE, per germline. In DNA form, the CDR3 reads TGTGCCAGCAGCGGAGATAGCGGGAGGGGGGCCTACGAGCAGTACTTC. It yields the protein CASSGDSGRGAYEQYF.

The chain is built from TRBV28 and TRBJ2-1; possible D gene TRBD1, 7 bases. V was trimmed by 4 bases and J by 8 bases, leaving 24 bases between them. This CDR3 spans 17 amino acids. Germline V gives CDR1 MDHEN, CDR2 SYDVKM. The CDR3 sequence: CASSSPRGGGLGDEQFF. The CDR3 region has the DNA TGTGCCAGCAGTTCACCCCGAGGAGGGGGCCTCGGGGATGAGCAGTTCTTC. Full variable domain (rest looked up from reference TRBV28 and TRBJ2-1): DVKVTQSSRYLVKRTGEKVFLECVQDMDHENMFWYRQDPGLGLRLIYFSYDVKMKEKGDIPEGYSVSREKKERFSLILESASTNQTSMYLCASSSPRGGGLGDEQFFGPGTRLTVL.

V gene TRBV18 combines with J gene TRBJ2-2; 7 nucleotides agree with TRBD1. Germline V gene lookup returns CDR1 KGHSH and CDR2 LQKENI. The CDR3 has 16 amino acids. With V trimmed by 2 bases and J by 0 bases, 3 bases remained unmatched. CDR3 residues: CASSPMGQTNTGELFF. Here the CDR3 DNA reads TGTGCCAGCTCACCAATGGGACAGACGAACACCGGGGAGCTGTTTTTT.

This chain uses TRBV5-1 with TRBJ1-3; D gene uncertain. Germline CDR1 SGHRS, CDR2 YFSETQ. The CDR3 totals 17 residues. The V and J ends lost 4 bases and 2 bases respectively, with 19 bases between them. This chain's CDR3 is CASSLILRRVTGNTIYF. The CDR3 coding sequence is TGCGCCAGCAGCCTAATCCTCCGGAGGGTAACTGGAAACACCATATATTTT. The variable domain in full, with the rest retrieved from reference TRBV5-1 and TRBJ1-3, is KAGVTQTPRYLIKTRGQQVTLSCSPISGHRSVSWYQQTPGQGLQFLFEYFSETQRNKGNFPGRFSGRQFSNSRSEMNVSTLELGDSALYLCASSLILRRVTGNTIYFGEGSWLTVV.

This clone was seen a handful of times. The V gene is TRBV7-8, the J gene TRBJ1-2; TRBD1 agrees at 9 bases. The CDR3 covers 14 residues. The trim removed 4 bases at V and 8 bases at J, leaving 8 bases unmatched. Germline-derived CDR1 and CDR2 are SGHVS and FQNEAQ. The CDR3 DNA sequence: TGTGCCAGCAGCTCGGACAGGGGCCTAGAGGGCTACACCTTC. It is translated as CASSSDRGLEGYTF.

This chain links TRBV30 with TRBJ2-1; 8 bases match TRBD1. Unmatched junction bases numbered 5, after V lost 2 bases and J lost 2 bases. CDR3 length: 15 residues. In germline, CDR1 is GTSNPN, CDR2 SVGIG (reference sequence). CDR3 region: CAWSPGQGPYNEQFF. The CDR3 nucleotides read TGTGCCTGGAGTCCAGGACAGGGACCCTACAATGAGCAGTTCTTC.

The chain joins TRBV28 to TRBJ1-3, with D possibly matching TRBD1 (5 bases). Germline V lookup: CDR1 MDHEN, CDR2 SYDVKM. The CDR3 extends over 14 amino acids. The V gene lost 3 bases and the J gene lost 3 bases, with 9 bases spanning the gap. The CDR3 bases are TGTGCCAGCAGTTTGGCAGGGCATGGAAACACCATATATTTT. Residues: CASSLAGHGNTIYF.

The chain combines TRBV10-3 with TRBJ2-1, with D maybe TRBD2 (6 bases). The CDR3 covers 20 residues. Trimming shortened V by 5 bases and J by 3 bases, and 29 bases separated the two germline ends. The germline V gene encodes CDR1 ENHRY and CDR2 SYGVKD. The CDR3 here is CAISQRRPGGAAVDYNEQFF. The CDR3 DNA reads TGTGCCATCAGTCAAAGAAGGCCCGGGGGAGCGGCGGTGGACTACAATGAGCAGTTCTTC.

The V and J genes are TRBV5-1 and TRBJ2-1, with a possible D match to TRBD2 (6 bases). This CDR3 is built from 14 residues. Per the germline V gene, CDR1 is SGHRS and CDR2 is YFSETQ. V lost 4 bases and J 8 bases, leaving 16 bases between the germline ends. CDR3 in amino acids: CASSRSGEAYEQFF. In nucleotides, the CDR3 is TGCGCCAGCAGCCGTAGTGGGGAGGCATATGAGCAGTTCTTC.

The chain has TRBV15 and TRBJ2-5; weak D call: TRBD1 (6 bases). Germline CDR1 LNHNV, CDR2 YYDKDF (reference sequence). The length of the CDR3 is 14 residues. Trimming cost V 3 bases and J 2 bases, with 10 bases left between them. The CDR3 reads CATSSRTVQETQYF. CDR3 nucleotide sequence: TGTGCCACCAGCAGTAGGACAGTACAAGAGACCCAGTACTTC. The complete variable domain, with remaining parts taken from reference TRBV15 and TRBJ2-5, reads DAMVIQNPRYQVTQFGKPVTLSCSQTLNHNVMYWYQQKSSQAPKLLFHYYDKDFNNEADTPDNFQSRRPNTSFCFLDIRSPGLGDTAMYLCATSSRTVQETQYFGPGTRLLVL.

The V and J genes are TRBV7-8 and TRBJ1-2; TRBD1 matches at 10 bases. Per the germline V gene, CDR1 is SGHVS and CDR2 is FQNEAQ. This CDR3 region has 16 residues. V trimming: 2 bases; J trimming: 4 bases; junction bases outside the gene matches: 7. The CDR3 loop reads CASSLRTGGTSYGYTF. CDR3 nucleotide sequence: TGTGCCAGCAGCTTAAGGACAGGGGGTACTAGCTATGGCTACACCTTC.

To note about this clone: Distinct nucleotide sequences in the sample also encode this CDR3. The chain couples TRBV7-2 to TRBJ2-7; TRBD2 aligns across 8 bases. Germline values: CDR1 SGHTA, CDR2 FQGNSA. The CDR3 totals 15 residues. V was clipped by 5 bases and J by 2 bases; unmatched bases: 8. In DNA form, the CDR3 reads TGTGCCAGCAGCGCTAGGGCGGGGGGACCCTACGAGCAGTACTTC. Translation: CASSARAGGPYEQYF.

This clone was observed once. The chain links TRBV28 to TRBJ2-5; 10 bases match TRBD1. Trimming removed 7 bases from V and 1 base from J; junction bases left unmatched: 3. This CDR3 region has 14 residues. Germline CDR1 MDHEN, CDR2 SYDVKM. CDR3 DNA sequence: TGTGCCAGCACCTGGACAGGGGGCCAAGAGACCCAGTACTTC. This encodes CASTWTGGQETQYF.

The V gene is TRBV6-1, the J gene TRBJ2-3, with D tentatively TRBD2 (5 bases). V was cut by 2 bases and J by 0 bases, with 12 bases left in between. The CDR3 is 16 residues long. Germline-derived CDR1 and CDR2 are MNHNS and SASEGT. CDR3 protein: CASSELRGSSTDTQYF. DNA of the CDR3: TGTGCCAGCAGTGAACTGCGAGGGAGTAGCACAGATACGCAGTATTTT.

The rearrangement joins TRBV4-3 to TRBJ2-7; 7 bases are shared with TRBD1. Germline CDR1 reads LGHNA; CDR2 reads YSLEER. V shed 1 base, J shed 4 bases, and the junction held 7 bases outside the gene matches. The CDR3 has 15 amino acids. The CDR3 region is CASSQGQGVIYEQYF. The CDR3 DNA sequence: TGCGCCAGCAGCCAAGGGCAGGGGGTGATTTACGAGCAGTACTTC.

A remark on this clone: Other DNA sequences from this sample encode an identical CDR3 as well. This chain connects TRBV19 to TRBJ1-1; D may be TRBD1 (5 bases). There are 13 residues in the CDR3. Germline V gene lookup returns CDR1 LNHDA and CDR2 SQIVND (reference sequence). Trimming cost V 6 bases and J 0 bases, with 8 bases left between them. The CDR3, as DNA: TGTGCCAGTAGGGGGGGGATGAACACTGAAGCTTTCTTT. Amino acid sequence: CASRGGMNTEAFF.

The V and J genes are TRBV6-5 and TRBJ1-2; D unclear. The V and J ends lost 4 bases and 4 bases respectively, with 13 bases between them. Germline V gene lookup returns CDR1 MNHEY and CDR2 SVGAGI. This CDR3 is built from 14 residues. The CDR3 sequence: CASSSSTETYGYTF. CDR3 nucleotides: TGTGCCAGCAGTTCAAGTACAGAGACCTATGGCTACACCTTC.

The CDR3 loop reads CASSQDGLAGGSESGNEQFF. For the CDR3, the DNA is TGCGCCAGCAGCCAAGACGGACTAGCGGGAGGGTCCGAATCGGGGAATGAGCAGTTCTTC. This chain uses TRBV4-3 with TRBJ2-1, with 15 bases identical to TRBD2. The CDR3 consists of 20 residues. Germline loops: CDR1 LGHNA, CDR2 YSLEER. V shed 0 bases and J 7 bases; nucleotides not matched to a gene: 13.

The gene calls are TRBV20-1 and TRBJ2-1; D is unclear. Trimming left V 6 bases short and J 11 bases short, with 14 bases between. CDR3 length equals 11 residues. CDR1 and CDR2 from the germline V gene are DFQATT and SNEGSKA (reference sequence). CDR3 amino acids: CSAGADSKQFF. CDR3 nucleotide sequence: TGCAGTGCCGGAGCTGACTCCAAGCAGTTCTTC.

This clone was counted between two and nine times. The V gene is TRBV6-5, the J gene TRBJ1-2; tentative D call: TRBD1 (6 bases). The V end lost 1 base, the J end lost 1 base, and 10 bases lay between the germline ends. The CDR3 runs 15 residues. CDR1 is MNHEY and CDR2 is SVGAGI in the germline V gene. This CDR3 reads CASSYWLRGNYGYTF. CDR3 DNA: TGTGCCAGCAGTTACTGGCTCAGGGGTAACTATGGCTACACCTTC.

This rearrangement joins TRBV11-2 to TRBJ1-4; D uncertain. The CDR3 has 14 residues. CDR1 is SGHAT, CDR2 FQNNGV, per germline. V gave up 1 base and J gave up 5 bases, with 8 bases separating them. The DNA for the CDR3 is TGTGCCAGCAGCTTAGGGGAGTGGAATGAAAAACTGTTTTTT. This translates into CASSLGEWNEKLFF.

This chain's CDR3 is CSAPTSHEQFF. The DNA for the CDR3 is TGCAGTGCGCCGACTAGTCATGAGCAGTTCTTC. The rearrangement joins TRBV20-1 to TRBJ2-1; TRBD2 is a possible D gene (6 bases). There are 11 residues in the CDR3. V was pared by 6 bases and J by 8 bases, with 11 bases between. From germline, CDR1 is DFQATT and CDR2 SNEGSKA (reference sequence).

V gene TRBV27 combines with J gene TRBJ1-2, with TRBD1 as a possible D gene (5 bases). The CDR3 loop spans 14 amino acids. Germline V gene lookup returns CDR1 MNHEY and CDR2 SMNVEV (reference sequence). Trimming removed 0 bases at V and 8 bases at J, with 13 bases between. CDR3 in amino acids: CASSLSISAGGYTF. CDR3 DNA sequence: TGTGCCAGCAGTTTATCGATTAGTGCAGGGGGCTACACCTTC.

The chain links TRBV7-2 to TRBJ2-7, with 10 bases that match TRBD1. Looked up from germline, CDR1 is SGHTA and CDR2 is FQGNSA. The V gene end was trimmed by 2 bases and the J gene end by 2 bases; junction bases not matched to a gene: 3. The CDR3 totals 15 residues. The CDR3 DNA reads as TGTGCCAGCAGCTTACAGGGACAGGGGCCCTACGAGCAGTACTTC. Its protein is CASSLQGQGPYEQYF.